The 21 T cell receptor beta chains in this list originate from one sample, sequenced in a study of early T cells in non-severe SARS-CoV-2 infection (dated by TCRdb to the early 2020s). Library preparation was by 5' RACE. TCRdb shows the sequencer as NextSeq 500. The public reads were reanalyzed by TCRdb: fastp trimming at Q25, MiXCR alignment, in-frame beta chains only. Identical CDR3 protein sequences are pooled into one entry, listed with their most common genes and DNA. The sample data list under 50,000 distinct CDR3 sequences, and roughly 5.9% of these were observed just once. The ten largest account for about 4.3% of the sample. The sequencing input was whole blood. The receptors were sampled from an adult who was a healthcare worker with PCR-confirmed SARS-CoV-2 infection or an uninfected control (not recorded which).

This clonotype showed up many times. This chain connects TRBV29-1 to TRBJ2-1, with 8 bases identical to TRBD1. Germline CDR1 is SQVTM and CDR2 is ANQGSEA. V lost 8 bases and J lost 8; bases outside the gene matches: 11. The CDR3 runs 13 residues. CDR3 region: CSLLGQGRHEQFF. The CDR3 bases are TGCAGCCTCCTCGGACAGGGAAGGCATGAGCAGTTCTTC.

Many counts were recorded for this clonotype. The genes are TRBV4-1 and TRBJ2-1; possibly TRBD2 for D (6 bases). This CDR3 is 16 amino acids long. The germline CDR1 and CDR2 sequences are MGHRA and YSYEKL. The V gene lost 0 bases and the J gene lost 9 bases, with 18 bases spanning the gap. Here the CDR3 DNA reads TGCGCCAGCAGCCAAGATGGAGGGGCGGGTGGGAGTGAGCAGTTCTTC. Translating it yields CASSQDGGAGGSEQFF.

This clonotype occurred many times. The chain has TRBV5-1 and TRBJ2-7, with D perhaps TRBD2 (5 bases). V was pared by 4 bases and J by 6 bases, with 8 bases between. The CDR3 is 11 amino acids. The germline CDR1 and CDR2 sequences are SGHRS and YFSETQ. The CDR3 loop reads CASSAGLEQYF. For the CDR3, the DNA is TGCGCCAGCAGCGCCGGACTCGAGCAGTACTTC.

In this sample, this clonotype turned up many times. The chain recombines TRBV4-2 with TRBJ1-1; weak D call: TRBD1 (5 bases). This CDR3 region has 14 residues. Trimming took off 0 bases at V and 6 bases at J, with 11 bases between the two ends. Germline V lookup: CDR1 LGHNA, CDR2 YNFKEQ. In nucleotides, the CDR3 is TGTGCCAGCAGCCAAGATGCGGGGGACTCTGAAGCTTTCTTT. Its protein product is CASSQDAGDSEAFF.

This clonotype was picked up many times. J is TRBJ1-1 and V is TRBV7-8; weak D call: TRBD1 (5 bases). V lost 1 base and J lost 5, with 17 bases in between. Germline CDR1 and CDR2: SGHVS and FQNEAQ. The CDR3 consists of 16 residues. The CDR3 is CASSLEGTAAETEAFF. The CDR3 DNA is TGTGCCAGCAGCTTAGAGGGGACGGCTGCGGAGACTGAAGCTTTCTTT. The full variable domain, completed using reference TRBV7-8 and TRBJ1-1, is GAGVSQSPRYKVAKRGQDVALRCDPISGHVSLFWYQQALGQGPEFLTYFQNEAQLDKSGLPSDRFFAERPEGSVSTLKIQRTQQEDSAVYLCASSLEGTAAETEAFFGQGTRLTVV.

V and J are TRBV12-3 or TRBV12-4 and TRBJ2-5, with D uncertain. CDR3 length: 14 residues. Trimming pared 6 bases from V and 5 bases from J, leaving 16 bases between. The CDR3, as DNA: TGTGCCAGCAGCTTCCTGGTGATCGGTGAGACCCAGTACTTC. This encodes CASSFLVIGETQYF.

This clonotype has more than one count but fewer than ten. The chain is built from TRBV7-9 and TRBJ2-3, with 7 bases aligning to TRBD2. V lost 3 bases to trimming and J lost 0 bases; unmatched junction nucleotides: 3. Germline CDR1 is SEHNR and CDR2 is FQNEAQ (reference sequence). There are 15 residues in the CDR3. The CDR3 protein is CASSFRGGSTDTQYF. The CDR3 DNA reads TGTGCCAGCAGCTTTCGCGGGGGAAGCACAGATACGCAGTATTTT. The variable domain in full, completed from reference TRBV7-9 and TRBJ2-3, reads DTGVSQNPRHKITKRGQNVTFRCDPISEHNRLYWYRQTLGQGPEFLTYFQNEAQLEKSRLLSDRFSAERPKGSFSTLEIQRTEQGDSAMYLCASSFRGGSTDTQYFGPGTRLTVL.

This clonotype has ten or more counts. V usage is TRBV29-1 and J usage is TRBJ1-1; no reliable D call. Trimming took off 5 bases at V and 0 bases at J, with 7 bases between the two ends. This CDR3 is built from 12 residues. CDR1 is SQVTM, CDR2 ANQGSEA, per germline. CDR3 region: CSVSDLNTEAFF. The CDR3 DNA is TGCAGCGTTTCTGACCTGAACACTGAAGCTTTCTTT.

Only a few counts were recorded for this clonotype. The genes are TRBV5-1 and TRBJ2-5; D is undetermined. Trimming took 1 base from V and 2 from J, leaving 12 bases between them. Per germline, CDR1 SGHRS and CDR2 YFSETQ. The CDR3 loop spans 15 amino acids. CDR3 sequence reads: CASSLSATLQETQYF. In DNA, the CDR3 is TGCGCCAGCAGCTTGTCGGCAACGCTACAAGAGACCCAGTACTTC.

This clonotype was counted ten times or more. The rearrangement links TRBV10-3 to TRBJ2-1; 9 bases align to TRBD1. Germline values: CDR1 ENHRY, CDR2 SYGVKD. V dropped 6 bases and J dropped 7; count of bases not matched to a gene: 13. This CDR3 contains 16 residues. The CDR3 region is CAIRDTGGASRNEQFF. The CDR3 nucleotides are TGTGCCATCAGGGACACAGGGGGCGCTTCCCGAAATGAGCAGTTCTTC.

This clonotype was counted at least ten times. The chain's CDR3 is CASSLQGAQTEAFF. In DNA, the CDR3 is TGTGCCAGCAGCTTACAAGGGGCTCAGACTGAAGCTTTCTTT. The rearrangement joins TRBV11-3 to TRBJ1-1, with D perhaps matching TRBD1 (5 bases). The CDR3 loop spans 14 amino acids. Germline CDR1 reads SGHNT; CDR2 reads YENEEA. The V end lost 2 bases, the J end lost 5 bases, and 12 bases lay between the germline ends.

The J gene is TRBJ1-6, the V gene TRBV6-5; perhaps TRBD1 as D (6 bases). Trimming cost V 1 base and J 10 bases, with 14 bases left between them. The CDR3 length is 15 residues. Germline CDR1 is MNHEY and CDR2 is SVGAGI. CDR3 sequence: CASSYFRGGNSPLHF. Written as DNA, the CDR3 is TGTGCCAGCAGTTACTTCAGGGGAGGTAACTCACCCCTCCACTTT.

This clonotype has ten or more counts. This chain links TRBV12-3 or TRBV12-4 with TRBJ1-5, with D perhaps matching TRBD1 (6 bases). V was cut by 8 bases and J by 0 bases, with 14 bases left in between. The CDR3 extends over 15 amino acids. CDR3 sequence: CASLKGGYSNQPQHF. The CDR3 DNA is TGTGCCAGCCTTAAAGGGGGTTATAGCAATCAGCCCCAGCATTTT.

The chain combines TRBV27 with TRBJ2-7; no clear D gene. The germline V gene encodes CDR1 MNHEY and CDR2 SMNVEV (reference sequence). The germline V and J ends were trimmed by 1 base and 0 bases, with 10 bases remaining between them. There are 15 residues in the CDR3. The CDR3 nucleotides are TGTGCCAGCAGTTTATTTGGCTTTAGCTCCTACGAGCAGTACTTC. Translation: CASSLFGFSSYEQYF.

This clonotype was seen many times. This chain joins TRBV5-1 and TRBJ1-2; TRBD1 matches 11 bases. Germline loops: CDR1 SGHRS, CDR2 YFSETQ. This CDR3 region has 16 residues. The J segment lost 4 bases and the V segment lost 1 base, leaving 6 bases of the junction unmatched. The CDR3 here is CASSLMGTGGTYGYTF. Written as DNA, the CDR3 is TGCGCCAGCAGCTTGATGGGGACAGGGGGAACCTATGGCTACACCTTC.

The chain carries TRBV7-9 and TRBJ1-6, with TRBD1 matching over 9 bases. The germline gives CDR1 SEHNR, CDR2 FQNEAQ (reference sequence). The CDR3 covers 15 residues. Unmatched junction bases numbered 6, after V lost 5 bases and J lost 7 bases. DNA of the CDR3: TGTGCCAGCAGCCCGCGGACAGGGGTGAATTCACCCCTCCACTTT. Translating gives CASSPRTGVNSPLHF.

This clonotype was seen repeatedly, ten times or more. This rearrangement joins TRBV7-6 to TRBJ2-1; 9 bases fit TRBD2. The CDR3 is made up of 15 amino acids. CDR1 is SGHVS and CDR2 is FNYEAQ in the germline V gene. V lost 5 bases to trimming and J lost 5 bases; unmatched junction nucleotides: 7. For the CDR3, the DNA is TGTGCCAGCAGCCCTCCAACTAGCGGGCACAATGAGCAGTTCTTC. Translation: CASSPPTSGHNEQFF.

This clonotype has ten or more counts. The V call is TRBV6-5, the J call TRBJ1-2; TRBD1 agrees at 9 bases. The CDR3 consists of 13 residues. J gave up 6 bases and V 6 bases, and 5 bases lay outside the gene matches. CDR1 is MNHEY and CDR2 is SVGAGI in the germline V gene. The CDR3 region is CASRDRGSDGYTF. The DNA of the CDR3 is TGTGCCAGCAGAGACAGGGGGAGTGATGGCTACACCTTC.

This clonotype was picked up many times. The J gene is TRBJ2-1, the V gene TRBV2, with unresolved D. V gave up 1 base and J gave up 10 bases, with 8 bases separating them. The CDR3 spans 12 residues. CDR1 is SNHLY and CDR2 is FYNNEI in the germline V gene. The CDR3 DNA reads TGTGCCAGCAGTGAAGATAGTGGGGAGCAGTTCTTC. Residues: CASSEDSGEQFF.

This clonotype has only a few counts. The gene calls are TRBV29-1 and TRBJ1-2, with 9 bases aligning to TRBD1. This CDR3 region has 12 residues. V gave up 6 bases and J gave up 8 bases; unmatched junction bases: 7. CDR1 is SQVTM, CDR2 ANQGSEA, per germline. The chain's CDR3 is CSVRTGVRGYTF. As DNA, the CDR3 is TGCAGCGTGAGGACAGGGGTACGAGGCTACACCTTC.

In its sample, this clonotype was seen many times. V is TRBV4-1 and J is TRBJ1-5; no reliable D call. The ends were cut back, 4 bases at V and 6 bases at J, with 10 bases in the middle. Germline lookup yields CDR1 MGHRA and CDR2 YSYEKL. The CDR3 is made up of 13 amino acids. The CDR3 DNA sequence: TGCGCCAGCAGCCGCATACCTTCTCAGCCCCAGCATTTT. It is translated as CASSRIPSQPQHF.